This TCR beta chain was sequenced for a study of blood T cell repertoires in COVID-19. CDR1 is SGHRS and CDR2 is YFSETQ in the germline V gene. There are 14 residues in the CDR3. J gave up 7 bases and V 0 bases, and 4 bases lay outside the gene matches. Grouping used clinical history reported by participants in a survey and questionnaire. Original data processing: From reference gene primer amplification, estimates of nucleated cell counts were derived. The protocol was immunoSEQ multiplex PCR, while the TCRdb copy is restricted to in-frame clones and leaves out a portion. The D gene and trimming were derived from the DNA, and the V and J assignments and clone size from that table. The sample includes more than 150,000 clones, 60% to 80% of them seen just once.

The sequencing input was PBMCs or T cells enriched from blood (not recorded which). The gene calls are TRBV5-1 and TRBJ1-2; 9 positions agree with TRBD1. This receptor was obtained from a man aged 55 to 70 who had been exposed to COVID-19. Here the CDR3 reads CASSLEGQGPGYTF. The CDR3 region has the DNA TGCGCCAGCAGCTTGGAAGGACAGGGGCCTGGCTACACCTTC.